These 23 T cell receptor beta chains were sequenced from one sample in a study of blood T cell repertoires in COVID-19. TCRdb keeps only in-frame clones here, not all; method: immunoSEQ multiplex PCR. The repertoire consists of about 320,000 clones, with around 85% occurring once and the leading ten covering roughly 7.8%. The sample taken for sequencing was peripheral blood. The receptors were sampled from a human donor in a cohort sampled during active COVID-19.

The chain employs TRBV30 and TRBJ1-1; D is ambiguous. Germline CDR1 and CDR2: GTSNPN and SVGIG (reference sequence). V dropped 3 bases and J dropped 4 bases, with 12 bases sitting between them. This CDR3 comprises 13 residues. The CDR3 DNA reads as TGTGCCTGGAGCTTAGGAGGAAGCACTGAAGCTTTCTTT. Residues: CAWSLGGSTEAFF. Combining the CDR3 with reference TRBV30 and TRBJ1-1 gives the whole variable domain SQTIHQWPATLVQPVGSPLSLECTVEGTSNPNLYWYRQAAGRGLQLLFYSVGIGQISSEVPQNLSASRPQDRQFILSSKKLLLSDSGFYLCAWSLGGSTEAFFGQGTRLTVV.

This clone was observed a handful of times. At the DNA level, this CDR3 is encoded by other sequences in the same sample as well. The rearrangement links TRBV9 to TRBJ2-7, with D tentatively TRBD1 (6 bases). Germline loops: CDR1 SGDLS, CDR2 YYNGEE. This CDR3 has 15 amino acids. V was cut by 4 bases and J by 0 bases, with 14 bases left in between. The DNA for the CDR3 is TGTGCCAGCAGCCCTGGGGGACACCTCTCCTACGAGCAGTACTTC. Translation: CASSPGGHLSYEQYF.

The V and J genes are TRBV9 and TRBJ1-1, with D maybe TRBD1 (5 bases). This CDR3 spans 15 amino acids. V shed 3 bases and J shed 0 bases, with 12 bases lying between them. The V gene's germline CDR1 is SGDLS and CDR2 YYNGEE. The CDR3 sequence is CASSGLTEMNTEAFF. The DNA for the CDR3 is TGTGCCAGCAGCGGACTGACAGAGATGAACACTGAAGCTTTCTTT.

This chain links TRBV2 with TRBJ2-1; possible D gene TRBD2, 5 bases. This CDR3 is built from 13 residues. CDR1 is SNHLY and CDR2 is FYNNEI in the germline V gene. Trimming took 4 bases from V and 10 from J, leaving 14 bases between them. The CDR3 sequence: CASSALRAMEQFF. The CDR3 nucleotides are TGTGCCAGCAGTGCCCTGAGGGCGATGGAGCAGTTCTTC.

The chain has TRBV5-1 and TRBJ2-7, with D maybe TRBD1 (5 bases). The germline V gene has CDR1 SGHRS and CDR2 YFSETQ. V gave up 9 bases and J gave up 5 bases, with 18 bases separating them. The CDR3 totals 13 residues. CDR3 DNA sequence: TGCGCCACACATGCAGGGCCACCCGACGAGCAGTACTTC. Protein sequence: CATHAGPPDEQYF.

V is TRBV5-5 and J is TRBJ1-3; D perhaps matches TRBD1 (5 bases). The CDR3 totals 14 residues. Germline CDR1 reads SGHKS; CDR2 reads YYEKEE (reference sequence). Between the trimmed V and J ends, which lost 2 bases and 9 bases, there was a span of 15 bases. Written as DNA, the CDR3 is TGTGCCAGCAGCTTACAGGCAAACGGTGGCACCATATATTTT. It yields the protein CASSLQANGGTIYF.

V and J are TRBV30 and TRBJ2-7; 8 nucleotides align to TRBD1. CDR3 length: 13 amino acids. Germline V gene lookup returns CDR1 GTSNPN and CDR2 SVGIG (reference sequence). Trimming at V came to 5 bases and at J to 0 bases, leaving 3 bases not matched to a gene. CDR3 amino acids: CAWRQGSSYEQYF. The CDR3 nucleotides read TGTGCCTGGCGACAGGGGAGCTCCTACGAGCAGTACTTC.

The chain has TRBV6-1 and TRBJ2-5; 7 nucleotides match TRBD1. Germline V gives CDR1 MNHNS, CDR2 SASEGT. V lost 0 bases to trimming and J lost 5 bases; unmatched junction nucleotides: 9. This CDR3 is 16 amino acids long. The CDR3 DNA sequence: TGTGCCAGCAGTGAAGCGCTGGGGACAGTCAGGGAGACCCAGTACTTC. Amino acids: CASSEALGTVRETQYF.

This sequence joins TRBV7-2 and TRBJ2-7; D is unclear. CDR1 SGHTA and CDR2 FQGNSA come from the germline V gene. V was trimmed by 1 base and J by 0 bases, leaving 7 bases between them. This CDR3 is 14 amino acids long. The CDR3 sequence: CASSLVTVSYEQYF. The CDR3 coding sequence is TGTGCCAGCAGCTTAGTTACAGTCTCCTACGAGCAGTACTTC.

This chain's CDR3 is CASGFSYSNQPQHF. Written as DNA, the CDR3 is TGTGCTAGTGGATTTAGTTATAGCAATCAGCCCCAGCATTTT. The V and J genes are TRBV12-5 and TRBJ1-5; unclear D gene. CDR1 is LGHNT, CDR2 FRNRAP, per germline. The CDR3 consists of 14 residues. V was pared by 6 bases and J by 0 bases, with 9 bases between. Full variable domain (outside the CDR3, taken from reference TRBV12-5 and TRBJ1-5): DARVTQTPRHKVTEMGQEVTMRCQPILGHNTVFWYRQTMMQGLELLAYFRNRAPLDDSGMPKDRFSAEMPDATLATLKIQPSEPRDSAVYFCASGFSYSNQPQHFGDGTRLSIL.

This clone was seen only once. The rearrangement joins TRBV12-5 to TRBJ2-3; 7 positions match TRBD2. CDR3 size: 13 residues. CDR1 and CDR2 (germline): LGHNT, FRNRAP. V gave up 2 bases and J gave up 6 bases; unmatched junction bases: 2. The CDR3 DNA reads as TGTGCTAGTGGTTTGCTGCGGGGGGATACGCAGTATTTT. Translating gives CASGLLRGDTQYF.

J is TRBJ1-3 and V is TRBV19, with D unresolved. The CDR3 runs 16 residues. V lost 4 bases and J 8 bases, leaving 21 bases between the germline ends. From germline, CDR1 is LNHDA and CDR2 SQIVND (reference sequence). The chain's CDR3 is CASSTPRDVVADTIYF. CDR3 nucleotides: TGTGCCAGTAGTACACCCCGGGATGTCGTGGCGGACACCATATATTTT.

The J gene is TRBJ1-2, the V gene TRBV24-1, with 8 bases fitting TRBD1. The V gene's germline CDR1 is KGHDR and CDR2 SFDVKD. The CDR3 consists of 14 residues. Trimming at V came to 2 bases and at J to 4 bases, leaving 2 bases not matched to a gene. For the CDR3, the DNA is TGTGCCACCAGTGATTACGACAGGGGCTATGGCTACACCTTC. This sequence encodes CATSDYDRGYGYTF.

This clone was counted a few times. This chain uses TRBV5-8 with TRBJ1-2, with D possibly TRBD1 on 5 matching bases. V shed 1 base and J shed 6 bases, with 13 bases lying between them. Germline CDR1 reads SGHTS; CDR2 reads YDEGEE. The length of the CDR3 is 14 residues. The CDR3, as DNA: TGTGCCAGCAGCTTGAACCAGGGTGGGGATGGCTACACCTTC. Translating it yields CASSLNQGGDGYTF. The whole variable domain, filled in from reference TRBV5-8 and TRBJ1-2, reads EAGVTQSPTHLIKTRGQQATLRCSPISGHTSVYWYQQALGLGLQFLLWYDEGEERNRGNFPPRFSGRQFPNYSSELNVNALELEDSALYLCASSLNQGGDGYTFGSGTRLTVV.

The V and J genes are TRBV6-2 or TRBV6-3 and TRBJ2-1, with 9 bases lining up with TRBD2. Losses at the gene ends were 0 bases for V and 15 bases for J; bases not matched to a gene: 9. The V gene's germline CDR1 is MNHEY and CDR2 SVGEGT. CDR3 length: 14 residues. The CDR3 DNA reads TGTGCCAGCAGTTACTCTGGGCGGGGGGGCCAGGCGTTCTTC. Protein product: CASSYSGRGGQAFF.

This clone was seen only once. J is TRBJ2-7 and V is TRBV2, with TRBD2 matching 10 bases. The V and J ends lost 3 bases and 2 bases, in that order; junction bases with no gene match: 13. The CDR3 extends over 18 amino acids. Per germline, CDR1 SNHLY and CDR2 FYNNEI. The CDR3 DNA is TGTGCCAGCAGTGATAATCTGGGGACTAGCGCGACGACCTACGAGCAGTACTTC. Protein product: CASSDNLGTSATTYEQYF.

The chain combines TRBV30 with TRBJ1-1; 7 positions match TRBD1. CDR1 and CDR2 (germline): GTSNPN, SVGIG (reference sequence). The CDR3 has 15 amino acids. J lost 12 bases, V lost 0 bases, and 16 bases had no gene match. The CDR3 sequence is CAWSVSPTGNARTFF. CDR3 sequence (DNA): TGTGCCTGGAGTGTTTCACCGACAGGGAACGCACGAACTTTCTTT.

The CDR3 nucleotides are TGTGCCAGCCGGGACAGAGCGGCCAAAAACATTCAGTACTTC. It is translated as CASRDRAAKNIQYF. The gene calls are TRBV28 and TRBJ2-4; 7 bases are shared with TRBD1. There are 14 residues in the CDR3. The germline V gene has CDR1 MDHEN and CDR2 SYDVKM. V was clipped by 8 bases and J by 1 base; unmatched bases: 5.

The CDR3 region has the DNA TGTGCCAGCAGCTCTGGGACAGGGGGCGATAACTATGGCTACACCTTC. The encoded protein is CASSSGTGGDNYGYTF. This chain connects TRBV7-3 to TRBJ1-2; 12 nucleotides align to TRBD1. V shed 4 bases and J 1 base; nucleotides not matched to a gene: 4. CDR3 length: 16 residues. The germline V gene encodes CDR1 SGHTA and CDR2 FQGTGA. Combining the CDR3 with reference TRBV7-3 and TRBJ1-2 gives the whole variable domain GAGVSQTPSNKVTEKGKYVELRCDPISGHTALYWYRQSLGQGPEFLIYFQGTGAADDSGLPNDRFFAVRPEGSVSTLKIQRTERGDSAVYLCASSSGTGGDNYGYTFGSGTRLTVV.

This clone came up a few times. CDR3 DNA sequence: TGTGCCACCGACGACAGGGGCACTGAAGCTTTCTTT. Translation gives CATDDRGTEAFF. The chain links TRBV19 to TRBJ1-1; TRBD1 matches 8 bases. Germline V CDR1 and CDR2: LNHDA, SQIVND (reference sequence). V lost 10 bases and J lost 4; bases outside the gene matches: 5. This CDR3 contains 12 residues.

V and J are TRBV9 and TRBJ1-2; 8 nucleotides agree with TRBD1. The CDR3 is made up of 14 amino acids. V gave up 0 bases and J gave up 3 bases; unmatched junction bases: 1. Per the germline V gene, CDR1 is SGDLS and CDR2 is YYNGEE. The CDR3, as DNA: TGTGCCAGCAGCGTAGACAGGGGGGACTATGGCTACACCTTC. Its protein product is CASSVDRGDYGYTF.

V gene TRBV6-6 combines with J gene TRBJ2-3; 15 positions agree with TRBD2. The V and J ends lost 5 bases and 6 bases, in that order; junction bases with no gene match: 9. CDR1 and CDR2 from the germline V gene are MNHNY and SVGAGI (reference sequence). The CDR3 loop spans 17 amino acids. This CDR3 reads CASSRWTSGGAGDTQYF. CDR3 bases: TGTGCCAGCAGTCGGTGGACTAGCGGGGGGGCCGGGGATACGCAGTATTTT.

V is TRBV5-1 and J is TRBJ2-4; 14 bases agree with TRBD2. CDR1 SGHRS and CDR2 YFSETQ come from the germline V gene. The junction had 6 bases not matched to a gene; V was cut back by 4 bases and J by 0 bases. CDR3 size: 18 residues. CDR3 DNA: TGCGCCAGCAGCACGGGACTAGCGGGGGCCCTAGCCAAAAACATTCAGTACTTC. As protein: CASSTGLAGALAKNIQYF.